This T cell receptor (beta chain) was sequenced in a study of blood T cell repertoires in COVID-19. In the study overall: The cDNA or gDNA used as material had been derived from T cells, B-cell-depleted T cells, or PBMCs.

Clones were read by immunoSEQ multiplex PCR, and TCRdb kept only the in-frame ones, dropping some. The sample holds about 260,000 clones, around nine tenths seen once. In germline, CDR1 is SGHAT, CDR2 FQNNGV. The CDR3 runs 14 residues. V shed 5 bases and J shed 7 bases, with 14 bases lying between them. The source is a man aged 35 to 55 with active or convalescent COVID-19. The sequenced material came from peripheral blood. This chain connects TRBV11-2 to TRBJ2-2, with D perhaps matching TRBD1 (6 bases). The CDR3 DNA sequence: TGTGCCAGCAGCCCGTCGACAGGCGGCGGGGAGCTGTTTTTT. It specifies CASSPSTGGGELFF. The full variable domain, completed using reference TRBV11-2 and TRBJ2-2, is EAGVAQSPRYKIIEKRQSVAFWCNPISGHATLYWYQQILGQGPKLLIQFQNNGVVDDSQLPKDRFSAERLKGVDSTLKIQPAKLEDSAVYLCASSPSTGGGELFFGEGSRLTVL.